This T cell receptor (beta chain) was identified during a study of T cell responses to AZD1222 COVID-19 vaccine (dated by TCRdb to the early 2020s). Regarding the study in general: TCR sequencing covered 233 trial participants: some 210 given two doses of AZD1222 and around 25 given two doses of MenACWY control vaccine. Enrollment into the trials was organized by age into subgroups of 18-55, 56-69 and 70-plus years, and those subgroups contained roughly 150, 30 and 60 TCR-sequenced participants, respectively. Study-wide findings and limitations: Conclusions about previously exposed vaccinees are limited, since just five or six AZD1222 recipients were seropositive for SARS-CoV-2 at baseline. The 56-69-year group was small, and its depth increase did not reach significance, likely because of low power. No day 14 peak-response samples were available, so repertoires were characterized only after the peak T cell response. CD4 TCRs associated with the vaccine covered the entire spike protein, and the dominant responses were in regions 160-218 and 743-854. After two AZD1222 doses, both the breadth and the depth of spike-specific TCRs were significantly higher than at day 0 and than in MenACWY recipients. Epitopes outside the regions mutated in the B.1.351 and B.1.1.7 variants were reportedly recognized by nearly half of the unique spike-specific TCRs. Most participants were white British and females outnumbered males, and the authors suggested that clonal diversity may have been underestimated.

The CDR3 regions of human TCRbeta chains were analyzed by immunosequencing. The source study handled its data this way. Repertoire TCRs were checked for matches against a reference library of SARS-CoV-2-specific TCRs that had been generated using the MIRA antigen-specificity platform. Breadth was defined as the fraction of unique TCRs that were SARS-CoV-2-associated. Depth was defined as the fraction of total T cells that were SARS-CoV-2-associated. Using the MIRA data, every spike-specific TCR was mapped to the spike region that the TCR reacted to and assigned to either a CD4 or a CD8 class. Log10-transformed breadth and depth values were compared by one-way ANOVA with Sidak's multiple comparisons tests. This immuneACCESS table, as held by TCRdb, lists in-frame sequences with V and J called but not all clones. Of the missing ones, under half trace to an unresolved V gene in checked studies; the others have no known cause. V and J calls and clone size are given by that table; D and trimming were obtained from the DNA. A total of about 140,000 clones appear in this sample, roughly 90% of them only once. Clones ranked in the top ten supply about 4.1% of the sample.

Trimming at the junction amounts to 6 bases on V and 0 bases on J, and the germline ends lie 9 bases apart. The germline V gene (reference sequence) supplies CDR1 MNHEY and CDR2 SMNVEV. The cysteine opens and the phenylalanine closes a CDR3 of 13 amino acids. CDR3 DNA is the only sequence kept; it has 39 bases, read in frame from the first base. The sample's time point, from its label and the paper: about 28 days (+/-7) after the second vaccine dose. AZD1222 recipients whose second dose came at about 4 weeks and those whose second dose came at about 12 weeks were combined into one group, since spike-specific TCR depth and breadth did not differ between the two schedules. The vaccinee samples were drawn from two UK trials, COV001 and COV002, one of which was a single-blind randomized controlled phase 2/3 trial testing AZD1222 (ChAdOx1 nCoV-19) in healthy adults. Trial participant PBMC samples were collected at day 0 and day 28 after the second dose for TCRbeta chain sequencing.

As for this clone: There is no known antigen for this receptor. Within one base of it there is no much larger clone, and no base qualities were kept. Within the sample, other DNA sequences also encode this same CDR3.

Specimen: peripheral blood, collected 28 days after the second AZD1222 dose. The chain is encoded by TRBV27 joined to TRBJ2-7; possibly the D gene is TRBD1, per 5 matching bases. This TCR was sampled from an adult who received the AZD1222 COVID-19 vaccine. The nucleotide sequence reads TGTGCCAGCAGCTCCACAGGCTCCTACGAGCAGTACTTC. It codes for CASSSTGSYEQYF.